This TCR beta chain is drawn from a study of cytomegalovirus exposure and HLA in healthy donors. Trimming took off 0 bases at V and 4 bases at J, with 11 bases between the two ends. The CDR3 totals 15 residues. The V gene's germline CDR1 is SGHRS and CDR2 YFSETQ. Study observations and caveats: As was reported, the HLA-A and HLA-B alleles of most subjects were accurately predicted from TCR beta sequences. Testing in vitro showed three CMV-associated chains specific for CMV antigens. Information on immune exposure was restricted to one variable (CMV serostatus).

PCR was performed using 60 Vbeta and 13 Jbeta primers. Repertoires were generated with immunoSEQ multiplex PCR, while TCRdb's copy carries only in-frame clones and drops some. The sample has 120,000 or so clones; 50% to 75% are singletons. Comments on this clone: What it recognizes is unknown.

The TCR comes from a middle-aged woman in good health and CMV-seropositive. The genes are TRBV5-1 and TRBJ2-1, with D hard to call. The sample taken for sequencing was PBMCs. Here the CDR3 reads CASSLDPTGYNEQFF. CDR3 in DNA: TGCGCCAGCAGCTTGGACCCAACCGGGTACAATGAGCAGTTCTTC.